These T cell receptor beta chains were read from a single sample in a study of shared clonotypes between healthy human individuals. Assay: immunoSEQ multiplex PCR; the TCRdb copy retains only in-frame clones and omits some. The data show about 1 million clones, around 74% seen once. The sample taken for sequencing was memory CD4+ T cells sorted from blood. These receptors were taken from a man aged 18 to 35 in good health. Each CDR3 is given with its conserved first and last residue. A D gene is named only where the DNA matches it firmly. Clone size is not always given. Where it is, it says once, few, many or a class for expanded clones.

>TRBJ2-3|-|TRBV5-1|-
CASSYRVSSGGGTDTQYF
TGCGCCAGCAGCTATAGAGTTTCGAGCGGAGGGGGCACAGATACGCAGTATTTT
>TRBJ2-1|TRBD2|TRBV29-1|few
CSVGGVAGGFIDEQFF
TGCAGCGTTGGAGGGGTTGCGGGAGGATTTATAGATGAGCAGTTCTTC
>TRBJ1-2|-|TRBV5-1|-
CASSLGPTSSYGYTF
TGCGCCAGCAGCTTGGGGCCGACTTCCTCTTATGGCTACACCTTC
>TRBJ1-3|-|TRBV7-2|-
CASSLLRASGNTIYF
TGTGCCAGCAGCTTACTCAGGGCCTCTGGAAACACCATATATTTT
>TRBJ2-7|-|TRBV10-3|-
CAISEGAGYDF
TGTGCCATCAGTGAGGGGGCAGGCTACGACTTC
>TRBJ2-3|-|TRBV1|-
CTSSQDWGRTSGSSGADTQYF
TGCACCAGCAGCCAAGATTGGGGGAGGACTAGCGGGAGTTCGGGTGCAGATACGCAGTATTTT
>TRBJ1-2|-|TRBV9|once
CASSAGLRVHGYTF
TGTGCCAGCAGCGCAGGGTTGCGAGTACATGGCTACACCTTC
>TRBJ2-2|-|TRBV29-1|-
CSVAAGTNTGELFF
TGCAGCGTTGCGGCGGGGACGAACACCGGGGAGCTGTTTTTT
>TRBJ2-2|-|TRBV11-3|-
CASSPDSYNTGELFF
TGTGCCAGCAGCCCGGACAGCTACAACACCGGGGAGCTGTTTTTT
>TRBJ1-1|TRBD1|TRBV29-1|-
CSVRGQYVRNTEAFF
TGCAGCGTCAGGGGGCAGTACGTAAGGAACACTGAAGCTTTCTTT
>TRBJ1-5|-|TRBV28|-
CASSLYRQSNQPQHF
TGTGCCAGCAGTTTATACCGGCAAAGCAATCAGCCCCAGCATTTT
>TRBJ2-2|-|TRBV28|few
CASSTPTGELFF
TGTGCCAGCAGTACCCCGACCGGGGAGCTGTTTTTT
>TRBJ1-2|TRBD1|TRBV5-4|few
CASSPGQTYGYTF
TGTGCCAGCAGCCCGGGACAGACTTATGGCTACACCTTC
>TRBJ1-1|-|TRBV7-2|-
CASSSWAGPGAEAFF
TGTGCCAGCAGCTCTTGGGCGGGGCCGGGGGCTGAAGCTTTCTTT
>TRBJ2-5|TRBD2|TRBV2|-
CASRGLAGKTQYF
TGTGCCAGCAGAGGACTAGCGGGAAAGACCCAGTACTTC
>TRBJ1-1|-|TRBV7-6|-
CASSFPGPEAFF
TGTGCCAGCAGCTTTCCGGGACCTGAGGCTTTCTTT
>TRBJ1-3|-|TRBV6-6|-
CASSFIRESTIYF
TGTGCCAGCAGTTTTATCAGGGAGAGCACCATATATTTT
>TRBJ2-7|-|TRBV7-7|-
CASSFGPSYEQYF
TGTGCTAGCAGCTTTGGGCCATCCTACGAGCAGTACTTC
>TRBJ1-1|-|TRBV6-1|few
CASSVSLGGTEAFF
TGTGCCAGCAGTGTCAGCCTAGGGGGCACTGAAGCTTTCTTT
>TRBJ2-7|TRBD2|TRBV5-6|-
CASSLGAGGFGYEQYF
TGTGCCAGCAGCTTGGGAGCGGGAGGGTTCGGCTACGAGCAGTACTTC
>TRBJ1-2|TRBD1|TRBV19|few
CASSTTGYGYTF
TGTGCCAGTAGTACGACAGGGTATGGCTACACCTTC
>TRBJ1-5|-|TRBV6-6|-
CASSTGYNQPQHF
TGTGCCAGCTCCACAGGGTACAATCAGCCCCAGCATTTT
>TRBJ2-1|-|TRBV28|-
CASSPGIWVYNEQFF
TGTGCCAGCAGTCCGGGGATTTGGGTTTACAATGAGCAGTTCTTC
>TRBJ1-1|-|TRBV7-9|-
CASSSPVGEDGAFF
TGTGCCAGCAGCTCTCCGGTAGGGGAGGATGGGGCTTTCTTT
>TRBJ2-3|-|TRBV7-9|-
CASSLTGRTDTQYF
TGTGCCAGCAGCTTAACGGGGAGAACAGATACGCAGTATTTT
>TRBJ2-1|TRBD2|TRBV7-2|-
CASSPRSGSPISSYNEQFF
TGTGCCAGCAGCCCGAGGAGCGGGAGCCCAATCAGCTCCTACAATGAGCAGTTCTTC
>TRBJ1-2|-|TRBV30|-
CAWRKGEGYTF
TGTGCCTGGAGGAAGGGGGAGGGCTACACCTTC
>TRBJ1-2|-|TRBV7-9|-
CASSWGGGYTF
TGTGCCAGCAGCTGGGGCGGTGGCTACACCTTC
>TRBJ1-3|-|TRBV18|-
CASSPPGTPSGNTIYF
TGTGCCAGCTCACCACCTGGCACCCCCTCTGGAAACACCATATATTTT
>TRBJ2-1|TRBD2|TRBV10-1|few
CASSVRLAGEQFF
TGCGCCAGCAGTGTCCGACTAGCGGGAGAGCAGTTCTTC
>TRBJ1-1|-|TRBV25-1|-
CASTSRSEAFF
TGTGCCAGCACCTCGCGATCTGAAGCTTTCTTT
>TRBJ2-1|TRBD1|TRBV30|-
CAWSVGRGTYNEQFF
TGTGCCTGGAGTGTTGGCAGGGGGACCTACAATGAGCAGTTCTTC
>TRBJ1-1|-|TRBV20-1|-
CRGTLNTEAFF
TGCAGAGGGACTTTAAACACTGAAGCTTTCTTT
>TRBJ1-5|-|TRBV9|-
CASSVGGGNNQPQHF
TGTGCCAGCAGCGTAGGGGGAGGGAACAATCAGCCCCAGCATTTT
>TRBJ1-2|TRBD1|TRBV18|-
CASSREGTGYNYGYTF
TGTGCCAGCTCACGGGAAGGGACAGGGTATAACTATGGCTACACCTTC
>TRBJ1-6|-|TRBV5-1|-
CASSLSLGPNSPLHF
TGCGCCAGCAGCTTGTCTCTGGGGCCTAATTCACCCCTCCACTTT
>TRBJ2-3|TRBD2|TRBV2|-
CASSESGVVYTQYF
TGTGCCAGCAGTGAGAGCGGGGTGGTATATACGCAGTATTTT
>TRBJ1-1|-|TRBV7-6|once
CASLRAVNTEAFF
TGTGCCAGCCTCCGGGCCGTGAACACTGAAGCTTTCTTT
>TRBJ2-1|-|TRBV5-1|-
CASSLLGALSSYNEQFF
TGCGCCAGCAGCTTGCTTGGGGCCTTAAGCTCCTACAATGAGCAGTTCTTC
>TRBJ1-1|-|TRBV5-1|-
CASSLGRKNTEAFF
TGCGCCAGCAGCTTGGGGCGTAAGAACACTGAAGCTTTCTTT
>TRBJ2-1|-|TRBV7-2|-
CASSSGGEPYNEQFF
TGTGCCAGCAGCTCTGGTGGGGAGCCCTACAATGAGCAGTTCTTC
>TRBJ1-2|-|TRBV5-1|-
CASTLTLAGQRPGGYTF
TGCGCCAGCACCCTAACTCTAGCAGGACAACGGCCTGGGGGCTACACCTTC
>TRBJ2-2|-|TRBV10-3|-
CAISESRQSNTGELFF
TGTGCCATCAGTGAGTCGAGACAGAGTAACACCGGGGAGCTGTTTTTT
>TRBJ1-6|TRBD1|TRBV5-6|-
CASSARTGGSGSPLHF
TGTGCCAGCAGCGCCCGTACAGGGGGCAGTGGTTCACCCCTCCACTTT
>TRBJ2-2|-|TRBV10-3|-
CAIRRDVNTGELFF
TGTGCCATCAGACGGGACGTCAACACCGGGGAGCTGTTTTTT
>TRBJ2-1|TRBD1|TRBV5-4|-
CASSRDRAAYNEQFF
TGTGCCAGCAGCAGGGACAGGGCTGCCTACAATGAGCAGTTCTTC
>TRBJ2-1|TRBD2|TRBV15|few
CATSPRTSGYNEQFF
TGTGCCACCAGCCCCCGGACTAGCGGCTACAATGAGCAGTTCTTC
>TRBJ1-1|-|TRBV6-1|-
CASSDKQVVNTEAFF
TGTGCCAGCAGTGATAAACAGGTCGTGAACACTGAAGCTTTCTTT
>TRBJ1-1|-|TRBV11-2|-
CASSLMVSNTEAFF
TGTGCCAGCAGCTTAATGGTTTCGAACACTGAAGCTTTCTTT
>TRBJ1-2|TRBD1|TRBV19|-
CASSTGQAYGYTF
TGTGCCAGTAGTACCGGACAGGCCTATGGCTACACCTTC
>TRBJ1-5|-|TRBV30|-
CACSGTPEGFNQPQHF
TGTGCCTGCTCGGGGACCCCGGAGGGGTTCAATCAGCCCCAGCATTTT